This T cell receptor beta chain was identified during a study of T-cell memory formation after mild COVID-19. TCRdb reanalysed the 5' RACE reads using MiXCR and keeps one entry per CDR3 protein. The table records roughly 400,000 distinct CDR3 sequences, roughly 24% of them present only once. Germline assignment: CDR1 SNHLY and CDR2 FYNNEI. The length of the CDR3 is 15 residues. With 8 bases clipped from V and 7 bases from J, the junction kept 7 bases outside the gene matches. This clonotype was seen only a few times. The chain employs TRBV2 and TRBJ1-6; TRBD1 matches at 11 bases. This TCR derives from an adult woman who had mild COVID-19 (a few samples of this study predate the infection). Cell type and time point are not known. The sample comprised PBMCs or a T cell subset sorted from them (not recorded which). Written as DNA, the CDR3 is TGTGCCAGCGGGGGACAGGGGGTCCCCAATTCACCCCTCCACTTT. Its protein is CASGGQGVPNSPLHF.